This T cell receptor beta chain was sequenced for a study of blood T cell repertoires in COVID-19. Data came from immunoSEQ multiplex PCR; TCRdb stores just in-frame clones and leaves some out. The sample records tens of thousands of clones, around 92% being singletons. The CDR3 is made up of 14 amino acids. Germline CDR1 reads ENHRY; CDR2 reads SYGVKD. The ends were cut back, 6 bases at V and 4 bases at J, with 16 bases in the middle. Sequencing used peripheral blood. This receptor was taken from a man aged 50 or older with COVID-19, enrolled during active disease. The chain couples TRBV10-3 to TRBJ2-7; D might be TRBD1 (6 bases). This CDR3 is CAIRGHGELYEQYF. In DNA form, the CDR3 reads TGTGCCATCAGGGGACACGGGGAATTATACGAGCAGTACTTC.